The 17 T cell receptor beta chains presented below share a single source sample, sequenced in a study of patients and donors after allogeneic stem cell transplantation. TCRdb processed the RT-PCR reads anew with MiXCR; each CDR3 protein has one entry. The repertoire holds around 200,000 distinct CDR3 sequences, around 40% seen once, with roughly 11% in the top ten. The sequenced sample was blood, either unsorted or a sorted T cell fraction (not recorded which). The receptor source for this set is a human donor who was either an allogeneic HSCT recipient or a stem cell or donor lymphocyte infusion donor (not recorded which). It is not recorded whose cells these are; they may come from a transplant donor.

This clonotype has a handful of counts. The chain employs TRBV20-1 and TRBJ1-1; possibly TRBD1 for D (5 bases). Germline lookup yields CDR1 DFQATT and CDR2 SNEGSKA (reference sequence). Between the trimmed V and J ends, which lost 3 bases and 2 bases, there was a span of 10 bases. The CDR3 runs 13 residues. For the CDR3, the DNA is TGCAGTGCTAGGACCGGGACCAACACTGAAGCTTTCTTT. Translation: CSARTGTNTEAFF.

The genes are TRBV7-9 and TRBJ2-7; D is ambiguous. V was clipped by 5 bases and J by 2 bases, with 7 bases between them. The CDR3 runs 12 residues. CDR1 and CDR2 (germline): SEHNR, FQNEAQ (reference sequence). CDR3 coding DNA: TGTGCCAGCAGCCGTAACCCCTACGAGCAGTACTTC. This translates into CASSRNPYEQYF.

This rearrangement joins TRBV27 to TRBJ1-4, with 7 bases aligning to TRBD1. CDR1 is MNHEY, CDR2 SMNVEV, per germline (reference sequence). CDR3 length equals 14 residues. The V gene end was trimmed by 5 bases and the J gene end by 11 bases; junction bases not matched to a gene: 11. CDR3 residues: CASSPGGTAAKLFF. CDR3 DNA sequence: TGTGCCAGCAGTCCCGGGGGGACAGCCGCGAAACTGTTTTTT.

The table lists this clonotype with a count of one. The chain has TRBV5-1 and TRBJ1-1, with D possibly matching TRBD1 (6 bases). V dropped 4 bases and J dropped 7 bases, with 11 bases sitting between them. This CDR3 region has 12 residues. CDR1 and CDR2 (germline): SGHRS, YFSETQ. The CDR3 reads CASSIDRYEAFF. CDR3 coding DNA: TGCGCCAGCAGCATAGACAGGTATGAAGCTTTCTTT. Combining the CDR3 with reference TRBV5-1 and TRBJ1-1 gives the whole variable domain KAGVTQTPRYLIKTRGQQVTLSCSPISGHRSVSWYQQTPGQGLQFLFEYFSETQRNKGNFPGRFSGRQFSNSRSEMNVSTLELGDSALYLCASSIDRYEAFFGQGTRLTVV.

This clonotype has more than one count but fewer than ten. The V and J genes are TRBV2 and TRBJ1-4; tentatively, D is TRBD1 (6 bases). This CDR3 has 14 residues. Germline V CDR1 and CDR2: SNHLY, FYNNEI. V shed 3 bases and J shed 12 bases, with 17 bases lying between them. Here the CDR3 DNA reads TGTGCCAGCAGTGATCCAGGGGCCAGGACGGAACTGTTTTTT. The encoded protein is CASSDPGARTELFF.

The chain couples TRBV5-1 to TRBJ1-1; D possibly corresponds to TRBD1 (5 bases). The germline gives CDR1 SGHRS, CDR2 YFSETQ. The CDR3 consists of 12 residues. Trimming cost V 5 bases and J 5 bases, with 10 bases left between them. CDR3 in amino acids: CASSFDRTEAFF. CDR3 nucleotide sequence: TGCGCCAGCAGTTTCGACAGAACTGAAGCTTTCTTT.

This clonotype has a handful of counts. CDR3 in amino acids: CASTPDRGRVQTQYF. The DNA for the CDR3 is TGTGCCAGCACCCCGGACAGGGGGCGCGTCCAGACCCAGTACTTC. This chain uses TRBV12-3 or TRBV12-4 with TRBJ2-5; 11 nucleotides line up with TRBD1. J gave up 6 bases and V 7 bases, and 10 bases lay outside the gene matches. The CDR3 contains 15 residues.

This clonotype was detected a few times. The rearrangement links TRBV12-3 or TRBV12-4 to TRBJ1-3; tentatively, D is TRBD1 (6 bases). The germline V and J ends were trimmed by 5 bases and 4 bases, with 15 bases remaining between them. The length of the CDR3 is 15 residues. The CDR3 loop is CASSSYQGRGNTIYF. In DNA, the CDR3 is TGTGCCAGCAGTAGCTACCAGGGGAGGGGAAACACCATATATTTT.

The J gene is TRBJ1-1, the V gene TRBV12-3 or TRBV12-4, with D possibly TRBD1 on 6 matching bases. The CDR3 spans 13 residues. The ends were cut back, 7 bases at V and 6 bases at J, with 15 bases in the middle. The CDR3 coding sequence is TGTGCCAGCACCCACCCAGGGGCGCCTGAAGCTTTCTTT. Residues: CASTHPGAPEAFF.

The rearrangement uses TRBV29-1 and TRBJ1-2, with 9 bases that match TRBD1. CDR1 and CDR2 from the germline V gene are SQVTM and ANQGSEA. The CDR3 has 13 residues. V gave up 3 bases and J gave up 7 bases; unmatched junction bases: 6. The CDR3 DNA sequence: TGCAGCGTTGAGATGGGGGACAGGGCTGGCTACACCTTC. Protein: CSVEMGDRAGYTF.

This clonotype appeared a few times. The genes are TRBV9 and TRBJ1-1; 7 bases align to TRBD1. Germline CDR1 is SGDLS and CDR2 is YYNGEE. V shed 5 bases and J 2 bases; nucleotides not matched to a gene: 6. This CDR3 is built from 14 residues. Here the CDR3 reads CASSSGQANTEAFF. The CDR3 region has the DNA TGTGCCAGCAGTTCTGGACAGGCCAACACTGAAGCTTTCTTT. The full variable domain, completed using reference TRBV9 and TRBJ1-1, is DSGVTQTPKHLITATGQRVTLRCSPRSGDLSVYWYQQSLDQGLQFLIQYYNGEERAKGNILERFSAQQFPDLHSELNLSSLELGDSALYFCASSSGQANTEAFFGQGTRLTVV.

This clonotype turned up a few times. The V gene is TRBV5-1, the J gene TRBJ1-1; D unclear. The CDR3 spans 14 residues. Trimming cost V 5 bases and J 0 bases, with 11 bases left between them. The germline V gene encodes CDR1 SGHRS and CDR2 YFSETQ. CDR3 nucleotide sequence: TGCGCCAGCAGATATGATCGTATGAACACTGAAGCTTTCTTT. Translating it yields CASRYDRMNTEAFF.

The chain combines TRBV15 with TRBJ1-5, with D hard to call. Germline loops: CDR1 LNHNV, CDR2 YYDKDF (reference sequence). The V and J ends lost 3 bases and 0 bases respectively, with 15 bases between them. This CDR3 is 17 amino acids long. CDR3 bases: TGTGCCACCAGCAGGAGCAACACGGGTAGTAGCAATCAGCCCCAGCATTTT. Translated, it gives CATSRSNTGSSNQPQHF.

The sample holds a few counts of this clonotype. The CDR3 nucleotides are TGTGCCAGCAGCCCTTATCTAAGGCCGAATTCCTACAATGAGCAGTTCTTC. The encoded protein is CASSPYLRPNSYNEQFF. The V gene is TRBV28, the J gene TRBJ2-1; D is ambiguous. Germline CDR1 reads MDHEN; CDR2 reads SYDVKM. There are 17 residues in the CDR3. Trimming took off 6 bases at V and 1 base at J, with 19 bases between the two ends.

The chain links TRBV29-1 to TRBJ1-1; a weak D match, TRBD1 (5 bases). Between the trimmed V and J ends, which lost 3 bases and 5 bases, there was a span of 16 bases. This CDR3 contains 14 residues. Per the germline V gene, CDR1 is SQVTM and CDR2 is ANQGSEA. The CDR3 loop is CSVDWAGVRTEAFF. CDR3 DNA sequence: TGCAGCGTTGATTGGGCGGGGGTGAGGACTGAAGCTTTCTTT.

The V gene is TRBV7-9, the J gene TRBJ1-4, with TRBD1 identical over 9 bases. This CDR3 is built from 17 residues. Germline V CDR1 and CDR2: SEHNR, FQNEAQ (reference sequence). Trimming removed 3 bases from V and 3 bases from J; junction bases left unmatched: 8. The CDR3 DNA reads TGTGCCAGCAGCTTGGCGGGGACAGGGCCTGCTAATGAAAAACTGTTTTTT. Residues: CASSLAGTGPANEKLFF.

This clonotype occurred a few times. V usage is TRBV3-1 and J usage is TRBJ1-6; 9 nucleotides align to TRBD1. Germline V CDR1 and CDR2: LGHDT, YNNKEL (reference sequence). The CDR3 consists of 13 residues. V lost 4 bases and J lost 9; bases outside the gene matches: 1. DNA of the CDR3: TGTGCCAGCAGCCGGACAGGGGTTTCACCCCTCCACTTT. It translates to CASSRTGVSPLHF.